The source of this T cell receptor beta chain is a study of cytomegalovirus exposure and HLA in healthy donors. Study results and caveats: There were several of the most significant clusters that appeared linked to common viral pathogens in a later analysis. Certain indistinguishable V segments, among them TRBV6-2 and TRBV6-3, were excluded.

With respect to this clone: Its antigen is not known.

The CDR3 consists of 13 residues. V shed 0 bases and J shed 3 bases, with 5 bases lying between them. CDR1 is MNHEY, CDR2 SVGAGI, per germline. 13 Jbeta primers and 60 Vbeta primers were used for the PCR. Under the authors' procedure: A later analysis counted 80 million or so unique TCR beta chains, some 11 million shared. Profiling relied on immunoSEQ multiplex PCR, and the TCRdb table lists in-frame clones only, not all of them. For V, J and clone size, that table is used; D and trimming come from the DNA. The sample yields under 110,000 clones, 75% seen once. This receptor was taken from a man between 40 and 49 years old in good health and CMV-seronegative. Sequencing was performed on PBMCs. V usage is TRBV6-5 and J usage is TRBJ2-5; no clear D gene. The CDR3 DNA reads as TGTGCCAGCAGTTACTCGGTAGAAGAGACCCAGTACTTC. This encodes CASSYSVEETQYF.